This TCR beta chain was recovered during a study of cytomegalovirus exposure and HLA in healthy donors. Worth noting for this clone: The antigen is undetermined.

The PCR contained 60 Vbeta and 13 Jbeta primers. The table came from immunoSEQ multiplex PCR; TCRdb's copy has only in-frame clones and leaves some out. Seen here are around 130,000 clones, around 70% observed once, and the top ten hold more than 2%. Study-wide results and caveats: Another analysis was done later, and it associated around 17,000 TCR beta sequences with HLA alleles at 0.05 false discovery rate.

Source material: PBMCs. This receptor was identified in a middle-aged woman in good health and CMV-seropositive.

CDR3 sequence reads: CASSPAGSEQYF. The CDR3 DNA is TGTGCCAGCAGCCCCGCGGGGAGCGAGCAGTACTTC. The chain carries TRBV6-6 and TRBJ2-5; perhaps TRBD2 as D (6 bases). The end of the DNA fits TRBJ2-7 better, so the J call may be wrong. The CDR3 spans 12 residues. Germline V gene lookup returns CDR1 MNHNY and CDR2 SVGAGI (reference sequence).